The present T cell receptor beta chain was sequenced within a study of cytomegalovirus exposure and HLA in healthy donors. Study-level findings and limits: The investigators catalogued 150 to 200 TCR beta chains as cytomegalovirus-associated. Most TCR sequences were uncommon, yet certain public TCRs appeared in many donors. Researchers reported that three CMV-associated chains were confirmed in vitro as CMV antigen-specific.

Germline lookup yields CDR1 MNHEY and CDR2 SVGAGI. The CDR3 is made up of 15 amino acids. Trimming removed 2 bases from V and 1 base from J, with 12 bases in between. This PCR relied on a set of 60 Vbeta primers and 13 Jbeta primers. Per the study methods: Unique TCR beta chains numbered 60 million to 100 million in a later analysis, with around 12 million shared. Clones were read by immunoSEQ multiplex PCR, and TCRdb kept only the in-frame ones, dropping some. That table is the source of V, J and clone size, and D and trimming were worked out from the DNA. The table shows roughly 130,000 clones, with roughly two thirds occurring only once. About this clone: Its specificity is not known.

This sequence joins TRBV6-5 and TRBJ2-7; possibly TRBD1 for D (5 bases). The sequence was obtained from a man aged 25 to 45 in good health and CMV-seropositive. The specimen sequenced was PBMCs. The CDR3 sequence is CASSYDTTGSYEQYF. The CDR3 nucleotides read TGTGCCAGCAGTTACGATACTACAGGATCCTACGAGCAGTACTTC.